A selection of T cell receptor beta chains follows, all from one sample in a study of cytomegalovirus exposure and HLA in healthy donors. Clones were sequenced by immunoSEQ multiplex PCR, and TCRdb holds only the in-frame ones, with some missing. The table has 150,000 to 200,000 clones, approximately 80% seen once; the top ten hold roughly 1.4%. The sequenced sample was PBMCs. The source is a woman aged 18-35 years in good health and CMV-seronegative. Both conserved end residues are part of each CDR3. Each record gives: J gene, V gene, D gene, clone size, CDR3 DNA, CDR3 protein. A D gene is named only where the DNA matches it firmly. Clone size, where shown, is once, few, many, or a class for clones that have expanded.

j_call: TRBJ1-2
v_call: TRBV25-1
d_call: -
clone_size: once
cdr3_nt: TGTGCCAGCAGTGAACAGGCTAACTATGGCTACACCTTC
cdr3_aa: CASSEQANYGYTF

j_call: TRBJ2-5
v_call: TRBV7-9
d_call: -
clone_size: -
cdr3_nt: TGTGCCAGCAGCCAGGGGGGCCAGGAGACCCAGTACTTC
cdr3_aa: CASSQGGQETQYF

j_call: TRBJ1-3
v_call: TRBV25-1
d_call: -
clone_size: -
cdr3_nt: TGTGCCAGCAGTGAGGCAGGTTACTCTGGAAACACCATATATTTT
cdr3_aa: CASSEAGYSGNTIYF

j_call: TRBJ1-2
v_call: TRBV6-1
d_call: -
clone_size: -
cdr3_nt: TGTGCCAGCAGCAAATGGGAGGGTGCCTATGGCTACACCTTC
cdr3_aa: CASSKWEGAYGYTF

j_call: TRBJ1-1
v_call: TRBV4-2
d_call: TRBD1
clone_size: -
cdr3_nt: TGTGCCAGCAGCCAAGGCACAGGGGGGGTGGGGGCTTTCTTT
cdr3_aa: CASSQGTGGVGAFF

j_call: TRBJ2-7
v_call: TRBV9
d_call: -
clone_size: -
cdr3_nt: TGTGCCAGCAGCTCCTCGATGAGCGAGCAGTACTTC
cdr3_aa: CASSSSMSEQYF

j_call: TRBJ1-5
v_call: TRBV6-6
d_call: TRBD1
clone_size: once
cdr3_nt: TGTGCCAGCAGTTCCCCCAAGACAGGGCAACAGCCCCAGCATTTT
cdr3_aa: CASSSPKTGQQPQHF

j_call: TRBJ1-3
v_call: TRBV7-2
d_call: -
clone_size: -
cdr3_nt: TGTGCCAGCAGCTGGGGCACTGGAAACACCATATATTTT
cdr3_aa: CASSWGTGNTIYF

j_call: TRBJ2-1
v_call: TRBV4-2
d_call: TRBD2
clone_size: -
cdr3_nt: TGTGCCAGCAGCCATTCATCAGCGGGGGGGTACAATGAGCAGTTCTTC
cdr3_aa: CASSHSSAGGYNEQFF

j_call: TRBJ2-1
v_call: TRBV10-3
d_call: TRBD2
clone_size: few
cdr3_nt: TGTGCCATCAGTGCCGCCTCGACGGGGGGGTACCACAATGAGCAGTTCTTC
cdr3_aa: CAISAASTGGYHNEQFF

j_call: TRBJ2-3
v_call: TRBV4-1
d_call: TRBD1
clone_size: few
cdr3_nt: TGCGCCAGCAGCTCCCCCGGACAGGGGACAGATACGCAGTATTTT
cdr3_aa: CASSSPGQGTDTQYF

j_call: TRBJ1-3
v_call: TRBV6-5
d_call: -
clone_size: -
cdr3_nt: TGTGCCAGCAGTGCTACAGGGACGGCGGGAAACACCATATATTTT
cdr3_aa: CASSATGTAGNTIYF

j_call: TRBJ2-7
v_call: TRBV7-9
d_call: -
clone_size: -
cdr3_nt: TGTGCCAGCGGCTACAGTGAAGCCTACGAGCAGTACTTC
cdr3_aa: CASGYSEAYEQYF

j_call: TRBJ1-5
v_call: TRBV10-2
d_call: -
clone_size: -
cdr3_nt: TGCGCCAGCAGTGCTTGGACAGATAGCAATCAGCCCCAGCATTTT
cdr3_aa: CASSAWTDSNQPQHF

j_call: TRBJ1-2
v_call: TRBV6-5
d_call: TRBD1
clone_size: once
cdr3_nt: TGTGCCATCGCACAGGGGGCCGGGTATGGCTACACCTTC
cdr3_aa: CAIAQGAGYGYTF

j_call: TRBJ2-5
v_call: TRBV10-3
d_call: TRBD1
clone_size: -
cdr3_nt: TGTGCCATAGGACAGGGGGCCGAGACCCAGTACTTC
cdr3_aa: CAIGQGAETQYF

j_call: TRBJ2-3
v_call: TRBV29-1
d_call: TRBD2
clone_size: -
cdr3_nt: TGCAGCGCGGGGGGTTACTCGCACGCAGATACGCAGTATTTT
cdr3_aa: CSAGGYSHADTQYF

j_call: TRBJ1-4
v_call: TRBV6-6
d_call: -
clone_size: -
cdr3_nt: TGTGCCAGCAGCCCGGGTAATGAAAAACTGTTTTTT
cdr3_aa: CASSPGNEKLFF

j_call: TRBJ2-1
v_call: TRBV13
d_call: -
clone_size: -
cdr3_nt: TGTGCCAGCAGCTTAGGCACAAGGGGGAAGCAGTTCTTC
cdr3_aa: CASSLGTRGKQFF

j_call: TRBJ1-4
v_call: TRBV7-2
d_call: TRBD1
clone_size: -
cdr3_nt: TGTGCCAGCAGCCCGGTCCCGGGACAGGGCTTTGGAAAACTGTTTTTT
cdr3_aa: CASSPVPGQGFGKLFF

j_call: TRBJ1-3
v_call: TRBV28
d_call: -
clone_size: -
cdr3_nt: TGTGCCAGCAGTCGGACGACAGGCACGCGGGGGGGAAACACCATATATTTT
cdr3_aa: CASSRTTGTRGGNTIYF

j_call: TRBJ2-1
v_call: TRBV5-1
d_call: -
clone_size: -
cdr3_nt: TGCGCCAGCAGCCAGGACAGCCCCTACAATGAGCAGTTCTTC
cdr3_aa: CASSQDSPYNEQFF

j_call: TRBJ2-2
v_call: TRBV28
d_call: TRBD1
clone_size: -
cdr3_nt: TGTGCCAGCCGGGACAGCTTGAACACCGGGGAGCTGTTTTTT
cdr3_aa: CASRDSLNTGELFF

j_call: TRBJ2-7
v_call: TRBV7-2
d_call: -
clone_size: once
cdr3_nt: TGTGCCAGCAGCTTAGCGATCCGGGTCGGATACGAGCAGTACTTC
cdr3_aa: CASSLAIRVGYEQYF

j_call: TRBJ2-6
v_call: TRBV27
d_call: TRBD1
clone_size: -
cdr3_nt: TGTGCCACCAGGGGGCCATCTGGGGCCAACGTCCTGACTTTC
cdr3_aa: CATRGPSGANVLTF

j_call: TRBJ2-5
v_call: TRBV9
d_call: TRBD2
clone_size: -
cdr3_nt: TGTGCCAGCAGCCCCCGACTAGCGGGGGGACGTGGAGAGACCCAGTACTTC
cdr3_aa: CASSPRLAGGRGETQYF

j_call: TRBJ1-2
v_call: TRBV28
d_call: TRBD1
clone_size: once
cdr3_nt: TGTGCCAGCACCGGACAGGGGGGGCTATATGGCTACACCTTC
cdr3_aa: CASTGQGGLYGYTF

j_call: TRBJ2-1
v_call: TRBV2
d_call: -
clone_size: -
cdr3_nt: TGTGCCAGCAGGGAAACAGCATACAATGAGCAGTTCTTC
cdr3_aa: CASRETAYNEQFF

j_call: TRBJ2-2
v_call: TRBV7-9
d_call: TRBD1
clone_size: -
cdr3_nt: TGTGCCAGCAGCTACAGGGGTGTGGACACCGGGGAGCTGTTTTTT
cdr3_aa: CASSYRGVDTGELFF

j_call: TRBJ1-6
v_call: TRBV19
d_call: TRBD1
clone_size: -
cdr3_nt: TGTGCCAGTAGTCCACCGGGACAGCCCAATTCACCCCTCCACTTT
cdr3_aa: CASSPPGQPNSPLHF

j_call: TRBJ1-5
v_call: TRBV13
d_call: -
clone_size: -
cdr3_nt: TGTGCCAGCAGCTTAGGTGTGGGGGGGAATCAGCCCCAGCATTTT
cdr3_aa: CASSLGVGGNQPQHF

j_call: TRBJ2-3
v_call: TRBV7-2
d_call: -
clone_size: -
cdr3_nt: TGTGCCAGCAGCTCCCCATCGGCAGATACGCAGTATTTT
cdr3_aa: CASSSPSADTQYF

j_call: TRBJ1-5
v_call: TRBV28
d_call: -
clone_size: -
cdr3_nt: TGTGCCAGCAGTTTATCCGGGAATCAGCCCCAGCATTTT
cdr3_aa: CASSLSGNQPQHF

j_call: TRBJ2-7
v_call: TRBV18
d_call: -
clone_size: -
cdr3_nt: TGTGCCAGCTCTCGGGCGGGAACCTACGAGCAGTACTTC
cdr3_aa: CASSRAGTYEQYF

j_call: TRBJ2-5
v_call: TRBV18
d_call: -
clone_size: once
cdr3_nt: TGTGCCAGCTCGCCACAGGGGAGGGAGACCCAGTACTTC
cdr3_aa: CASSPQGRETQYF

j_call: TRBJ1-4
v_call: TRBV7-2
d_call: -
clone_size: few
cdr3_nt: TGTGCCAGCGCAGTAATGGGCCGGCAGTCTAATGAAAAACTGTTTTTT
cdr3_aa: CASAVMGRQSNEKLFF

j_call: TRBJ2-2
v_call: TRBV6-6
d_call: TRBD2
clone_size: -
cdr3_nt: TGTGCCAGCAGTTCGGGACTAGCGGAGAACACCGGGGAGCTGTTTTTT
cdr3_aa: CASSSGLAENTGELFF

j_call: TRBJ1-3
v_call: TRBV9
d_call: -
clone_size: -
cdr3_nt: TGTGCCAGCAGCGTAGACGGGGTCGGCACCATATATTTT
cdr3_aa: CASSVDGVGTIYF

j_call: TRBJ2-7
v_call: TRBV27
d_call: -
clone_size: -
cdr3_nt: TGTGCCAGCAGTCCCTCGGAACAGGGTGACGAGCAGTACTTC
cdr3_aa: CASSPSEQGDEQYF

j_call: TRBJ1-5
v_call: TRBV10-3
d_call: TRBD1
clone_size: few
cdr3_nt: TGTGCCATCAGTGGCACTGACAGGGGGGCCCAGCCCCAGCATTTT
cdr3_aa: CAISGTDRGAQPQHF

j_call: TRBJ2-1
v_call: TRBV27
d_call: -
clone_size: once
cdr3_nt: TGTGCCAGCAGCTTAGCGGATTCCTACAATGAGCAGTTCTTC
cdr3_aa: CASSLADSYNEQFF

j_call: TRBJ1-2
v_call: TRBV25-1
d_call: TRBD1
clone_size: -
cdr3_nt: TGTGCCAGCAGTGATTTGGGGAGACAGGGACCCTATGGCTACACCTTC
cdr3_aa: CASSDLGRQGPYGYTF

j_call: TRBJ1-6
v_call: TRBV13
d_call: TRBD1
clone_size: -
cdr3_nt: TGTGCCAGCAGCCAGACAGGGAATAATTCACCCCTCCACTTT
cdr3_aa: CASSQTGNNSPLHF

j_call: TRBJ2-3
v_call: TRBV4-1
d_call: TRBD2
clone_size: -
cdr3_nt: TGCGCCAGCAGCCTCTGGACTAGCGGGGGGGCGGCTACGCAGTATTTT
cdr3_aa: CASSLWTSGGAATQYF

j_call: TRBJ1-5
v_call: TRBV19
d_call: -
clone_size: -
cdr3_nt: TGTGCCAGTAGTTTCCGGGGAGGGTTTTCAGATCAGCCCCAGCATTTT
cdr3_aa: CASSFRGGFSDQPQHF

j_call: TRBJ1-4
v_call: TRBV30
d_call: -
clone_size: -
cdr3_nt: TGTGCCTGGAGTGTCTCAGTCACTATTGAAAAACTGTTTTTT
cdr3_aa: CAWSVSVTIEKLFF

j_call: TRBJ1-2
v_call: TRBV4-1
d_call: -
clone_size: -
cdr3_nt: TGCGCCAGCAGCCAACTAGGACTGGGGAAGCTCAACTATGGCTACACCTTC
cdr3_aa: CASSQLGLGKLNYGYTF

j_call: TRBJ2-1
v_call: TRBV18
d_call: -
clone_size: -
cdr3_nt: TGTGCCAGCTCACCACCCGTAACAGGGTCCTACAATGAGCAGTTCTTC
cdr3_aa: CASSPPVTGSYNEQFF

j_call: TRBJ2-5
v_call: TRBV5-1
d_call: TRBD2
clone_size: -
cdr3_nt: TGCGCCAGCAGCTTGCCGACTAGCGGGGTTCGGGAGACCCAGTACTTC
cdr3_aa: CASSLPTSGVRETQYF

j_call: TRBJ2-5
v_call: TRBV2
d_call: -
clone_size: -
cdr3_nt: TGTGCCAGCAGTGAAGTGTCTAACCAAGAGACCCAGTACTTC
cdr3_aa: CASSEVSNQETQYF